This T cell receptor (beta chain) was captured by sequencing in a study of shared clonotypes between healthy human individuals. Sequenced by immunoSEQ multiplex PCR; TCRdb stores in-frame clones only, minus some. The data hold approximately 2,300,000 clones, with 85% to 95% observed a single time. This clone appeared a few times. J gave up 5 bases and V 0 bases, and 5 bases lay outside the gene matches. This CDR3 is built from 15 residues. Germline loops: CDR1 SGDLS, CDR2 YYNGEE. The chain joins TRBV9 to TRBJ2-7; 10 bases are shared with TRBD1. The TCR was taken from a man in his late teens or twenties in good health. Some clones in this sample may be carry-over from other donors' samples. The specimen was naive CD4+ T cells from PBMCs. Subset specified: CD45RA+ positively selected. CDR3 nucleotides: TGTGCCAGCAGCGTAGAGGGGACAGGGGAGGACGAGCAGTACTTC. Translated: CASSVEGTGEDEQYF.